The next 22 T cell receptor beta chains were all read from a single sample in a study of blood T cell repertoires in COVID-19 (TCRdb year 2020). Libraries were built with the immunoSEQ multiplex PCR assay. As stored in TCRdb, this immuneACCESS dataset retains in-frame rearrangements with V and J assigned. A fraction of the clones does not appear; measured against another copy, unresolved V genes explain less than half of the discrepancy, and the remainder lacks a known reason. Present in this sample are under 350,000 clones, about 80% of which were seen just once. The ten largest account for approximately 9% of the sample. The source material was peripheral blood. These receptor sequences come from a woman between 45 and 60 years old who had recovered from COVID-19.

The chain is built from TRBV24-1 and TRBJ2-5; 10 bases agree with TRBD1. CDR3 length: 15 amino acids. Germline values: CDR1 KGHDR, CDR2 SFDVKD. J lost 3 bases, V lost 4 bases, and 4 bases had no gene match. The CDR3 loop reads CATSDVGTGEETQYF. CDR3 bases: TGTGCCACCAGTGACGTCGGGACAGGGGAAGAGACCCAGTACTTC.

The chain carries TRBV6-5 and TRBJ1-1, with no clear D. The germline V gene encodes CDR1 MNHEY and CDR2 SVGAGI. The CDR3 runs to 14 residues. Trimming removed 0 bases from V and 1 base from J, with 6 bases in between. The CDR3 coding sequence is TGTGCCAGCAGTTACTCGCGCCAGAACACTGAAGCTTTCTTT. Its translation: CASSYSRQNTEAFF.

This clone was detected only a few times. The V and J genes are TRBV7-9 and TRBJ2-5; 13 bases are a match to TRBD2. This CDR3 has 17 amino acids. V lost 2 bases, J lost 9 bases, and 12 bases stayed unmatched. Germline assignment: CDR1 SEHNR and CDR2 FQNEAQ (reference sequence). In DNA form, the CDR3 reads TGTGCCAGCAGCTTAAATTCTGACCTGACTAGCGGGAGGTCCCAGTACTTC. It specifies CASSLNSDLTSGRSQYF. Using reference TRBV7-9 and TRBJ2-5 for the parts outside the CDR3, the full variable domain is DTGVSQNPRHKITKRGQNVTFRCDPISEHNRLYWYRQTLGQGPEFLTYFQNEAQLEKSRLLSDRFSAERPKGSFSTLEIQRTEQGDSAMYLCASSLNSDLTSGRSQYFGPGTRLLVL.

The V gene is TRBV12-3 or TRBV12-4, the J gene TRBJ1-2; D remains unclear. With 6 bases removed from V and 5 bases from J, the gap between germline ends came to 10 bases. The CDR3 runs 12 residues. CDR3 nucleotides: TGTGCCAGCAGCCTCGGTTTGTATGGCTACACCTTC. It specifies CASSLGLYGYTF.

This rearrangement joins TRBV4-3 to TRBJ2-1; 10 positions agree with TRBD1. CDR3 length: 14 amino acids. V lost 3 bases to trimming and J lost 8 bases; unmatched junction nucleotides: 4. Germline CDR1 LGHNA, CDR2 YSLEER. Here the CDR3 reads CASSQADRGYEQFF. DNA for the CDR3: TGCGCCAGCAGCCAGGCGGACAGGGGGTATGAGCAGTTCTTC.

The rearrangement links TRBV6-5 to TRBJ2-7, with D perhaps TRBD2 (5 bases). The CDR3 runs 13 residues. Per germline, CDR1 MNHEY and CDR2 SVGAGI. V lost 6 bases and J lost 6, with 15 bases in between. The CDR3 coding sequence is TGTGCCAGCAGACTCCTCGATCGGGGCGAGCAGTACTTC. This codes for CASRLLDRGEQYF.

This sequence joins TRBV7-2 and TRBJ1-6; D gene unclear. Germline V gene data show CDR1 as SGHTA and CDR2 as FQGNSA. The CDR3 consists of 16 residues. The V gene lost 5 bases and the J gene lost 2 bases, with 13 bases spanning the gap. This CDR3 is CASSARRVAYNSPLHF. Here the CDR3 DNA reads TGTGCCAGCAGCGCGCGGAGGGTTGCCTATAATTCACCCCTCCACTTT.

The genes are TRBV6-5 and TRBJ1-1; D is possibly TRBD1 (6 bases). Looked up from germline, CDR1 is MNHEY and CDR2 is SVGAGI. This CDR3 comprises 14 residues. V was trimmed by 2 bases and J by 3 bases, leaving 10 bases between them. CDR3 DNA sequence: TGTGCCAGCAGTTACGCACAGGGCTACACTGAAGCTTTCTTT. Protein product: CASSYAQGYTEAFF.

The chain carries TRBV7-3 and TRBJ2-7; weak D call: TRBD1 (5 bases). Between the trimmed V and J ends, which lost 0 bases and 4 bases, there was a span of 10 bases. The CDR3 consists of 14 residues. Germline CDR1 SGHTA, CDR2 FQGTGA. This chain's CDR3 is CASSLTDSHYEQYF. In DNA form, the CDR3 reads TGTGCCAGCAGCTTAACTGACAGCCATTACGAGCAGTACTTC.

The chain is built from TRBV5-4 and TRBJ2-5; possibly TRBD2 for D (5 bases). V was pared by 0 bases and J by 5 bases, with 8 bases between. Germline V CDR1 and CDR2: SGHNT, YYREEE (reference sequence). The CDR3 consists of 13 residues. In DNA, the CDR3 is TGTGCCAGCAGCTTGGCACTAGAGGAGACCCAGTACTTC. It yields the protein CASSLALEETQYF.

This chain connects TRBV5-8 to TRBJ1-4; the D gene is possibly TRBD1 (5 bases). The CDR3 has 15 amino acids. V was trimmed by 1 base and J by 8 bases, leaving 15 bases between them. CDR1 and CDR2 (germline): SGHTS, YDEGEE. The DNA for the CDR3 is TGTGCCAGCAGCTTGACCGGCAGGGCGGACGAAAAACTGTTTTTT. Residues: CASSLTGRADEKLFF.

The rearrangement joins TRBV30 to TRBJ1-3, with D possibly TRBD1 on 5 matching bases. Germline CDR1 and CDR2: GTSNPN and SVGIG (reference sequence). The germline V and J ends were trimmed by 5 bases and 0 bases, with 17 bases remaining between them. The CDR3 runs 16 residues. The CDR3 here is CAWGVTGGSSGNTIYF. The DNA of the CDR3 is TGTGCCTGGGGAGTCACCGGGGGTAGCTCTGGAAACACCATATATTTT.

The genes are TRBV19 and TRBJ2-2, with D possibly being TRBD2 (6 bases). The germline CDR1 and CDR2 sequences are LNHDA and SQIVND (reference sequence). Trimming took off 10 bases at V and 4 bases at J, with 22 bases between the two ends. The CDR3 consists of 16 residues. Here the CDR3 reads CATEGRAGSGTGELFF. DNA of the CDR3: TGTGCCACCGAGGGGCGTGCGGGATCGGGCACCGGGGAGCTGTTTTTT.

The gene calls are TRBV19 and TRBJ1-5; 9 nucleotides match TRBD1. Unmatched junction bases numbered 6, after V lost 9 bases and J lost 3 bases. The germline gives CDR1 LNHDA, CDR2 SQIVND (reference sequence). The CDR3 totals 14 residues. CDR3 nucleotides: TGTGCCAGCCGGAACAGGGGGCTCAATCAGCCCCAGCATTTT. Translating gives CASRNRGLNQPQHF.

This chain links TRBV5-4 with TRBJ2-7; 11 bases fit TRBD2. The germline V gene encodes CDR1 SGHNT and CDR2 YYREEE (reference sequence). The CDR3 runs to 15 residues. With V trimmed by 4 bases and J by 7 bases, 10 bases remained unmatched. The CDR3 DNA reads as TGTGCCAGCAGCCATCTAGCGGGGGGTATAGAGGAGCAGTACTTC. Translating it yields CASSHLAGGIEEQYF.

The chain uses TRBV6-6 and TRBJ2-1, with D tentatively TRBD1 (5 bases). V was trimmed by 5 bases and J by 0 bases, leaving 14 bases between them. Per the germline V gene, CDR1 is MNHNY and CDR2 is SVGAGI (reference sequence). This CDR3 is built from 16 residues. CDR3 protein: CASSPRQSSSYNEQFF. The CDR3 DNA follows: TGTGCCAGCAGTCCCCGACAGTCGAGCTCCTACAATGAGCAGTTCTTC.

This sequence joins TRBV11-1 and TRBJ2-1, with D perhaps TRBD2 (6 bases). V was clipped by 5 bases and J by 5 bases, with 10 bases between them. There are 13 residues in the CDR3. The germline V gene encodes CDR1 SGHAT and CDR2 FQDESV (reference sequence). CDR3 amino acids: CASSTGRDNEQFF. Here the CDR3 DNA reads TGTGCCAGCAGCACCGGGAGAGACAATGAGCAGTTCTTC.

This rearrangement joins TRBV24-1 to TRBJ2-5, with D perhaps TRBD1 (6 bases). Germline lookup yields CDR1 KGHDR and CDR2 SFDVKD. The CDR3 totals 11 residues. The ends were cut back, 11 bases at V and 2 bases at J, with 8 bases in the middle. The CDR3 DNA reads TGTGCCATCGGACAGCAAGAGACCCAGTACTTC. Amino acids: CAIGQQETQYF.

The chain carries TRBV7-2 and TRBJ2-3, with 10 bases identical to TRBD2. CDR1 SGHTA and CDR2 FQGNSA come from the germline V gene. V was clipped by 5 bases and J by 0 bases; unmatched bases: 2. The CDR3 runs to 15 residues. In DNA form, the CDR3 reads TGTGCCAGCAGCCGGACTAGCGGAAGCACAGATACGCAGTATTTT. Encoded protein: CASSRTSGSTDTQYF.

The J gene is TRBJ1-6, the V gene TRBV28, with 8 bases that match TRBD1. The V segment lost 10 bases and the J segment 3 bases; nucleotides outside the gene matches: 5. The CDR3 sequence is 14 residues long. The germline V gene has CDR1 MDHEN and CDR2 SYDVKM. The CDR3: CAIGQGVYNSPLHF. The CDR3 coding sequence is TGTGCCATAGGACAGGGAGTCTATAATTCACCCCTCCACTTT.

Many counts were recorded for this clone. Distinct nucleotide sequences in the sample also encode this CDR3. The gene calls are TRBV6-5 and TRBJ1-2; maybe TRBD1 (6 bases). CDR1 and CDR2 from the germline V gene are MNHEY and SVGAGI. V lost 2 bases and J 4 bases, leaving 11 bases between the germline ends. The CDR3 sequence is 14 residues long. CDR3 bases: TGTGCCAGCAGTTACAAAGACAGGAGCTATGGCTACACCTTC. It encodes CASSYKDRSYGYTF.

This chain links TRBV7-2 with TRBJ1-4, with D maybe TRBD1 (5 bases). Trimming took 3 bases from V and 4 from J, leaving 15 bases between them. Germline assignment: CDR1 SGHTA and CDR2 FQGNSA. The CDR3 contains 16 residues. CDR3 protein: CASSFTATAFNEKLFF. The CDR3 DNA reads as TGTGCCAGCAGCTTCACAGCGACAGCCTTTAATGAAAAACTGTTTTTT.